This T cell receptor (beta chain) was found in a study of T cells in Graves' hyperthyroidism and ophthalmopathy. The CDR3 loop spans 14 amino acids. Germline CDR1 KGHSH, CDR2 LQKENI. V gave up 3 bases and J gave up 3 bases, with 12 bases separating them. Uncontrolled infection, other autoimmune disease, pregnancy or lactation led to exclusion. This clonotype was counted a few times. TCR beta CDR3 regions were amplified from RNA. The HTBI set primed first-round TCR CDR3 RT-PCR. TCRdb passed the multiplex PCR reads through MiXCR, listing each CDR3 protein once. The table records about 560,000 distinct CDR3 sequences, less than 20% of them present only once.

The TCR originated in a woman younger than 45 with Graves' hyperthyroidism. Sequenced sample: blood. V gene TRBV18 combines with J gene TRBJ2-7; D might be TRBD1 (6 bases). In DNA form, the CDR3 reads TGTGCCAGCTCACCTCGACAGGCTGGCTACGAGCAGTACTTC. This sequence encodes CASSPRQAGYEQYF.